The clone carrying this T cell receptor (beta chain) was recorded a few times. As yet, its antigen is unknown. TCRdb re-derived calls from the 5' RACE reads in MiXCR, one entry per CDR3 protein. Seen here are about 570,000 distinct CDR3 sequences, 9.6% observed once, and the top ten hold under 3%. This specimen comes from a study of identical twins. The study's findings and limits: Cross-sectional statistical analysis, not tracking of the same donors, underpinned the conclusions.

V gave up 5 bases and J gave up 5 bases, with 18 bases separating them. Germline V CDR1 and CDR2: MNHNS, SASEGT. This CDR3 has 15 residues. The same data also contributed to another study, on yellow fever vaccine responses in identical twins.

The origin of this receptor is a young woman in good health. Material for sequencing was PBMCs. This rearrangement joins TRBV6-1 to TRBJ1-2; possibly TRBD1 for D (5 bases). The CDR3 DNA follows: TGTGCCAGCAGTATGACTGGCGGGGCTTATTATGGCTACACCTTC. Translating it yields CASSMTGGAYYGYTF.